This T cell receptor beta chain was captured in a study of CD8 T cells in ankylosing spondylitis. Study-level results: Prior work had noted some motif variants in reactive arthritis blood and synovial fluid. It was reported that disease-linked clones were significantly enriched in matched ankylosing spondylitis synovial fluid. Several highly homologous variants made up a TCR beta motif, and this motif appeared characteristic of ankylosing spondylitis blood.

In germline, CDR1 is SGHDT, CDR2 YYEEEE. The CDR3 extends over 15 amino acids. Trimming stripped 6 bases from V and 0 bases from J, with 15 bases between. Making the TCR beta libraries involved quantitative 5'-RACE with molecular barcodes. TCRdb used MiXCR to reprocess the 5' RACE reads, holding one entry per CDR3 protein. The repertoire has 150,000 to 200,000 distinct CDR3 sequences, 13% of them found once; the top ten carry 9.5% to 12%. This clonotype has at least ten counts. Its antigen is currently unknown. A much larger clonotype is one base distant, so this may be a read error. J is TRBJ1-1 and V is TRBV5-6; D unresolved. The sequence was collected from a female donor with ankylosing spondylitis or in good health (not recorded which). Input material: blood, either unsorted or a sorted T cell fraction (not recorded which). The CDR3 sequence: CASKSLRVLNTEAFF. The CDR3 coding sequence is TGTGCCAGCAAATCCCTCCGGGTTCTGAACACTGAAGCTTTCTTT.